A single sample gave rise to the 29 T cell receptor beta chains below, sequenced in a study of breast tumors, draining lymph nodes, adjacent tissues. TCRdb reprocessed the multiplex PCR reads with MiXCR, giving one entry per CDR3 protein. There are roughly 100,000 distinct CDR3 sequences in the sample; roughly 29% occur only once, and approximately 5% lies in the top ten. Breast cancer patients provided tissue from their axillary draining lymph nodes. Sequencing was done on a sample of axillary lymph node tissue. The receptors derive from a female donor with breast cancer. Some clones in this sample may be carry-over from other donors' samples.

Ten or more counts support this clonotype. The rearrangement links TRBV2 to TRBJ2-7, with D perhaps matching TRBD1 (6 bases). V dropped 3 bases and J dropped 3 bases, with 12 bases sitting between them. Germline V gives CDR1 SNHLY, CDR2 FYNNEI. The CDR3 consists of 14 residues. CDR3 in DNA: TGTGCCAGCAGTGAGACGACAGGTTACTACGAGCAGTACTTC. This translates into CASSETTGYYEQYF. Supplemented by reference TRBV2 and TRBJ2-7, the full variable domain reads EPEVTQTPSHQVTQMGQEVILRCVPISNHLYFYWYRQILGQKVEFLVSFYNNEISEKSEIFDDQFSVERPDGSNFTLKIRSTKLEDSAMYFCASSETTGYYEQYFGPGTRLTVT.

This clonotype showed up many times. The CDR3 DNA reads TGTGCCAGCAGCCTACTTCCGAGCTCCTCGGCAGGGAACTATGGCTACACCTTC. This encodes CASSLLPSSSAGNYGYTF. J is TRBJ1-2 and V is TRBV7-2; a weak D match, TRBD1 (5 bases). Trimming removed 5 bases at V and 2 bases at J, with 24 bases between. This CDR3 has 18 amino acids. Per the germline V gene, CDR1 is SGHTA and CDR2 is FQGNSA. The entire variable domain, with the rest obtained from reference TRBV7-2 and TRBJ1-2, is as follows: GAGVSQSPSNKVTEKGKDVELRCDPISGHTALYWYRQSLGQGLEFLIYFQGNSAPDKSGLPSDRFSAERTGGSVSTLTIQRTQQEDSAVYLCASSLLPSSSAGNYGYTFGSGTRLTVV.

Here the CDR3 reads CASSHGTSGYNEQFF. CDR3 in DNA: TGCGCCAGCAGCCACGGGACTAGCGGTTACAATGAGCAGTTCTTC. The chain employs TRBV4-3 and TRBJ2-1; TRBD2 aligns across 11 bases. CDR3 length: 15 residues. CDR1 is LGHNA and CDR2 is YSLEER in the germline V gene. With V trimmed by 3 bases and J by 4 bases, 2 bases remained unmatched.

As to this clonotype: Possible read error: a much larger clone is one base away. The DNA is left out, because the CDR3 cannot be placed on it with certainty; the CDR3 is given as TCRdb lists it. This rearrangement joins TRBV9 to TRBJ1-6; the tabulated D call, TRBD1, remains unverified against the DNA. The germline V gene has CDR1 SGDLS and CDR2 YYNGEE. A total of 15 residues make up the CDR3, ends included. This CDR3 is CASSVAGGSGSPPHF.

This chain connects TRBV6-1 to TRBJ2-1; TRBD2 aligns across 9 bases. The CDR3 has 15 residues. The V segment lost 7 bases and the J segment 0 bases; nucleotides outside the gene matches: 4. CDR1 and CDR2 from the germline V gene are MNHNS and SASEGT. CDR3 loop: CASKAGGLSYNEQFF. The CDR3 DNA is TGTGCCAGCAAGGCGGGGGGGCTCTCCTACAATGAGCAGTTCTTC.

The chain is built from TRBV5-6 and TRBJ1-1; D possibly corresponds to TRBD1 (5 bases). CDR1 and CDR2 from the germline V gene are SGHDT and YYEEEE. Trimming removed 0 bases from V and 1 base from J, with 7 bases in between. The CDR3 is made up of 14 amino acids. This CDR3 is CASSLVGENTEAFF. CDR3 sequence (DNA): TGTGCCAGCAGCTTGGTGGGGGAGAACACTGAAGCTTTCTTT.

Concerning this clonotype: A junction boundary mismatches the germline segment, possibly from a read error. The chain has TRBV15 and TRBJ2-7; a weak D match, TRBD2 (7 bases). This CDR3 is built from 16 residues. From germline, CDR1 is LNHNV and CDR2 YYDKDF (reference sequence). The chain's CDR3 is CATSRGGGQDRYEQCF. The CDR3 region has the DNA TGTGCCACCAGCAGAGGCGGGGGACAAGACCGATACGAGCAGTGCTTC.

The sample holds many counts of this clonotype. The CDR3 region has the DNA TGTGCCAGCTCAATAGCGGGGGGGAGCACAGATACGCAGTATTTT. Its translation is CASSIAGGSTDTQYF. The gene calls are TRBV3-1 and TRBJ2-3, with 11 bases fitting TRBD2. The CDR3 runs to 15 residues. Trimming cost V 8 bases and J 0 bases; bases outside gene matches: 4. Germline V lookup: CDR1 LGHDT, CDR2 YNNKEL (reference sequence).

The genes are TRBV5-1 and TRBJ2-7, with 9 bases aligning to TRBD1. Germline V gene lookup returns CDR1 SGHRS and CDR2 YFSETQ. This CDR3 comprises 14 residues. The V and J ends lost 4 bases and 5 bases, in that order; junction bases with no gene match: 7. The CDR3 bases are TGCGCCAGCAGCGCCAGGACAGGGGATGACGAGCAGTACTTC. The encoded protein is CASSARTGDDEQYF.

Concerning this clonotype: Compared with germline, one end of the junction differs, possibly owing to a read error. The J gene is TRBJ1-2, the V gene TRBV7-2, with D tentatively TRBD1 (5 bases). The CDR3 loop spans 13 amino acids. Germline loops: CDR1 SGHTA, CDR2 FQGNSA. The CDR3 bases are TGTACCAGCAGCCCGGACAAATCCTATGGCTGCACCTTC. Translation: CTSSPDKSYGCTF.

This clonotype was picked up many times. The rearrangement links TRBV11-2 to TRBJ2-3, with 8 bases fitting TRBD2. Germline V gene data show CDR1 as SGHAT and CDR2 as FQNNGV. The CDR3 loop spans 15 amino acids. J lost 2 bases, V lost 5 bases, and 6 bases had no gene match. The CDR3 sequence is CASSPRSGNTDTQYF. CDR3 coding DNA: TGTGCCAGCAGCCCACGTAGCGGGAACACAGATACGCAGTATTTT.

A word on this clonotype: The junction and the germline gene differ at one end; a read error may be behind it. The chain links TRBV7-9 to TRBJ2-1, with 13 bases that match TRBD2. CDR1 and CDR2 from the germline V gene are SEHNR and FQNEAQ (reference sequence). This CDR3 has 15 amino acids. The CDR3 sequence: CASSLGTSGTNEQLF. The CDR3 DNA follows: TGTGCCAGCAGCCTCGGGACTAGCGGGACAAATGAGCAGCTCTTC.

This clonotype was detected many times. V gene TRBV6-2 or TRBV6-3 combines with J gene TRBJ2-1; perhaps TRBD2 as D (5 bases). Trimming left V 7 bases short and J 7 bases short, with 17 bases between. The CDR3 consists of 14 residues. Germline V gene sequence: CDR1 MNHEY, CDR2 SVGEGT. CDR3 amino acids: CASKKFVGENEQFF. The CDR3 nucleotides read TGTGCCAGCAAAAAGTTCGTCGGGGAAAATGAGCAGTTCTTC.

Ten or more counts support this clonotype. CDR3 residues: CSVRFGNTIYF. CDR3 DNA sequence: TGCAGTGTAAGATTTGGAAACACCATATATTTT. This chain joins TRBV20-1 and TRBJ1-3; D call uncertain. Between the trimmed V and J ends, which lost 7 bases and 3 bases, there was a span of 7 bases. Germline values: CDR1 DFQATT, CDR2 SNEGSKA (reference sequence). The CDR3 extends over 11 amino acids.

This clonotype was detected many times. The chain has TRBV4-1 and TRBJ2-5; no firm D call. This CDR3 is 15 amino acids long. The V end was cut by 1 base, the J end by 5 bases, with 14 bases between. The germline V gene has CDR1 MGHRA and CDR2 YSYEKL. DNA of the CDR3: TGCGCCAGCAGCCAAGTGGAAGGGTACGGGGAGACCCAGTACTTC. Protein: CASSQVEGYGETQYF.

Regarding this clonotype: This may be a read error, as it is one base from a much larger clone. The chain combines TRBV6-5 with TRBJ2-1; no firm D call. V dropped 4 bases and J dropped 5 bases, with 15 bases sitting between them. The CDR3 has 15 residues. Germline values: CDR1 MNHEY, CDR2 SVGAGI. CDR3 loop: CASSSWPQRDNEQFF. CDR3 nucleotides: TGTGCCAGCAGTTCGTGGCCCCAAAGGGACAATGAGCAGTTCTTC.

On this clonotype: The conserved phenylalanine or tryptophan is not found at the CDR3 terminus, so this likely reflects a read error. The J gene is TRBJ2-5, the V gene TRBV9, with D perhaps being TRBD1 or TRBD2 (6 bases each). CDR1 SGDLS and CDR2 YYNGEE come from the germline V gene. CDR3 length equals 15 residues. Trimming removed 4 bases from V and 2 bases from J, with 15 bases in between. The CDR3 DNA reads as TGTGCCAGCAGCTCCAGAGGGGGGTCGCAAGAGACCCAGTACTGC. This sequence encodes CASSSRGGSQETQYC.

V and J are TRBV12-3 or TRBV12-4 and TRBJ1-2, with D possibly being TRBD1 (5 bases). The CDR3 runs to 16 residues. Trimming pared 5 bases from V and 6 bases from J, leaving 22 bases between. In nucleotides, the CDR3 is TGTGCCAGCAGTGCCCCGCTAGCGGGGCTAGGGGATGGCTACACCTTC. Translating gives CASSAPLAGLGDGYTF.

In this sample, this clonotype turned up many times. The chain is built from TRBV7-8 and TRBJ1-5; 9 nucleotides align to TRBD1. The trim removed 5 bases at V and 6 bases at J, leaving 8 bases unmatched. CDR3 size: 15 residues. The V gene's germline CDR1 is SGHVS and CDR2 FQNEAQ. For the CDR3, the DNA is TGTGCCAGCAGCCGGGGACAGGGCCCGGCTCAGCCCCAGCATTTT. This sequence encodes CASSRGQGPAQPQHF.

This chain connects TRBV2 to TRBJ1-2; 10 nucleotides match TRBD1. Germline V CDR1 and CDR2: SNHLY, FYNNEI. The CDR3 totals 15 residues. Trimming removed 5 bases from V and 5 bases from J; junction bases left unmatched: 8. CDR3 DNA: TGTGCCAGCAGTATTAGGGACAGGGGAGGATATGGCTACACCTTC. This translates into CASSIRDRGGYGYTF.

In this sample, this clonotype turned up many times. The genes are TRBV20-1 and TRBJ1-1, with D possibly matching TRBD1 (6 bases). Trimming removed 7 bases from V and 4 bases from J, with 16 bases in between. The V gene's germline CDR1 is DFQATT and CDR2 SNEGSKA (reference sequence). The CDR3 totals 13 residues. The CDR3 coding sequence is TGCAGTGTTGCCATGGGGGCCGGCACTGAAGCTTTCTTT. Translating gives CSVAMGAGTEAFF.

This clonotype occurred many times. J is TRBJ1-4 and V is TRBV6-1, with TRBD1 matching 7 bases. Looked up from germline, CDR1 is MNHNS and CDR2 is SASEGT. The CDR3 covers 16 residues. After removal of 1 base from V and 5 bases from J, the junction contained 7 bases not matched to a gene. The CDR3 protein is CASSEEGGQLNEKLFF. The CDR3 DNA sequence: TGTGCCAGCAGTGAAGAAGGGGGACAGCTAAATGAAAAACTGTTTTTT.

This clonotype was found many times. The chain joins TRBV28 to TRBJ1-2, with 9 positions matching TRBD1. The CDR3 extends over 14 amino acids. Per the germline V gene, CDR1 is MDHEN and CDR2 is SYDVKM. J lost 6 bases, V lost 5 bases, and 7 bases had no gene match. CDR3 in amino acids: CASSPGTGRDGYTF. CDR3 DNA: TGTGCCAGCAGTCCAGGGACAGGGAGGGATGGCTACACCTTC.

The chain employs TRBV11-3 and TRBJ1-6; TRBD1 aligns across 9 bases. Germline assignment: CDR1 SGHNT and CDR2 YENEEA. The CDR3 has 15 residues. V lost 5 bases, J lost 7 bases, and 6 bases stayed unmatched. The chain's CDR3 is CASSNRDRENSPLHF. Written as DNA, the CDR3 is TGTGCCAGCAGCAACCGGGACAGGGAGAATTCACCCCTCCACTTT.

Ten or more counts support this clonotype. The genes are TRBV6-5 and TRBJ2-7; 8 nucleotides align to TRBD1. V dropped 5 bases and J dropped 2; count of bases not matched to a gene: 5. CDR1 and CDR2 (germline): MNHEY, SVGAGI. There are 14 residues in the CDR3. CDR3 region: CASSRTGLTYEQYF. The CDR3 DNA reads TGTGCCAGCAGTCGGACAGGGTTAACCTACGAGCAGTACTTC.

This clonotype has at least ten counts. The V call is TRBV29-1, the J call TRBJ2-5; 7 bases map to TRBD2. V dropped 3 bases and J dropped 6; count of bases not matched to a gene: 4. This CDR3 contains 12 residues. From germline, CDR1 is SQVTM and CDR2 ANQGSEA. This chain's CDR3 is CSVEGGGKTQYF. CDR3 DNA: TGCAGCGTTGAGGGGGGGGGAAAGACCCAGTACTTC.

For this clonotype: An end of the junction differs from the germline gene, which may be a read error. CDR3 sequence: CTSSQMSGTDAFF. In DNA, the CDR3 is TGCACCAGCAGCCAAATGTCTGGGACTGACGCTTTCTTT. This chain connects TRBV5-1 to TRBJ1-1; possibly TRBD1 for D (5 bases). Germline CDR1 is SGHRS and CDR2 is YFSETQ. The CDR3 totals 13 residues.

This clonotype was counted only a few times. This chain uses TRBV20-1 with TRBJ2-7; the D gene is possibly TRBD1 (6 bases). This CDR3 has 14 residues. Per the germline V gene, CDR1 is DFQATT and CDR2 is SNEGSKA (reference sequence). The V end lost 6 bases, the J end lost 6 bases, and 21 bases lay between the germline ends. CDR3 protein: CSAGEGTWGSEQYF. The CDR3 coding sequence is TGCAGTGCGGGGGAAGGGACATGGGGCTCCGAGCAGTACTTC.

This clonotype was counted at least ten times. This chain connects TRBV7-2 to TRBJ2-5, with 7 nucleotides matching TRBD2. Germline CDR1 and CDR2: SGHTA and FQGNSA. Trimming cost V 2 bases and J 7 bases; bases outside gene matches: 10. The CDR3 has 15 residues. The CDR3 sequence: CASSLSVERGGTQYF. The CDR3 coding sequence is TGTGCCAGCAGCTTATCGGTCGAGCGGGGAGGGACCCAGTACTTC.